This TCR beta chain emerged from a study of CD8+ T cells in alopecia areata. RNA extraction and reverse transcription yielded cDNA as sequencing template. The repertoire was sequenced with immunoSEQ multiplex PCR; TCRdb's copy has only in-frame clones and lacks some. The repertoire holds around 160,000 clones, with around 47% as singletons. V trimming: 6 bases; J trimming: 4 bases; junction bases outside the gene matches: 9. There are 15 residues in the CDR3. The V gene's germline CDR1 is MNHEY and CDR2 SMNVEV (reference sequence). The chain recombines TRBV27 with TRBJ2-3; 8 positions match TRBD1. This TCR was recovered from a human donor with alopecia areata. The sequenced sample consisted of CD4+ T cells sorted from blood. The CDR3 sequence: CASSGQGLASDTQYF. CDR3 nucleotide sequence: TGTGCCAGCAGCGGACAGGGTCTAGCATCAGATACGCAGTATTTT.